The 7 T cell receptor beta chains reported below all come from one sample, sequenced in a study of shared clonotypes between healthy human individuals. Produced via immunoSEQ multiplex PCR; TCRdb's table is partial and in-frame only. The sample includes 1.4 million or so clones, about 98.5% of them seen just once. The source material was naive CD4+ T cells sorted from blood. Subset denoted: CD45RA+ positively selected. These receptors were obtained from a young man in good health.

The DNA for the CDR3 is TGCGCCAGCAGCTTGGACCACGCGGGCACAGATACGCAGTATTTT. Amino acid sequence: CASSLDHAGTDTQYF. This chain links TRBV5-1 with TRBJ2-3; the D is unclear. V was cut by 0 bases and J by 1 base, with 9 bases left in between. Germline loops: CDR1 SGHRS, CDR2 YFSETQ. The CDR3 is made up of 15 amino acids.

CDR3: CASSQGGSGRSEQYF. Here the CDR3 DNA reads TGCGCCAGCAGCCAAGGTGGTAGCGGGAGATCCGAGCAGTACTTC. The chain links TRBV4-3 to TRBJ2-7; 9 bases line up with TRBD2. This CDR3 is built from 15 residues. Unmatched junction bases numbered 7, after V lost 1 base and J lost 6 bases. Germline-derived CDR1 and CDR2 are LGHNA and YSLEER.

This clone was detected once. The chain employs TRBV6-1 and TRBJ2-2; tentative D call: TRBD2 (5 bases). V lost 1 base and J 9 bases, leaving 6 bases between the germline ends. The CDR3 runs to 12 residues. CDR1 is MNHNS, CDR2 SASEGT, per germline. The CDR3: CASSEGRRELFF. CDR3 DNA: TGTGCCAGCAGTGAAGGGAGGCGGGAGCTGTTTTTT.

This clone occurred once. The chain combines TRBV18 with TRBJ1-5, with TRBD1 matching over 10 bases. Trimming took 1 base from V and 9 from J; bases not matched to a gene: 9. CDR1 and CDR2 (germline): KGHSH, LQKENI. This CDR3 is built from 16 residues. The CDR3 is CASSPQGTGVNRPQHF. CDR3 nucleotides: TGTGCCAGCTCACCACAAGGGACAGGGGTAAACCGGCCCCAGCATTTT.

The chain combines TRBV20-1 with TRBJ2-5, with D possibly called TRBD1 or TRBD2 (5 bases each). Germline CDR1 and CDR2: DFQATT and SNEGSKA (reference sequence). Trimming removed 4 bases from V and 5 bases from J, with 8 bases in between. The CDR3 runs 11 residues. The CDR3 DNA follows: TGCAGTGCTATGGGGGTGGAGACCCAGTACTTC. It is translated as CSAMGVETQYF.

The chain links TRBV5-4 to TRBJ2-7, with D unresolved. Trimming cost V 2 bases and J 5 bases, with 14 bases left between them. CDR1 is SGHNT and CDR2 is YYREEE in the germline V gene (reference sequence). There are 14 residues in the CDR3. This CDR3 reads CASSLEYYPHEQYF. CDR3 nucleotide sequence: TGTGCCAGCAGCTTAGAGTATTACCCCCACGAGCAGTACTTC.

The chain carries TRBV19 and TRBJ2-5; D is unclear. The CDR3 is 14 amino acids. Trimming took 3 bases from V and 1 from J, leaving 9 bases between them. Germline CDR1 reads LNHDA; CDR2 reads SQIVND (reference sequence). The CDR3 loop is CASSIGQIQETQYF. CDR3 nucleotide sequence: TGTGCCAGTAGTATTGGTCAGATCCAAGAGACCCAGTACTTC.